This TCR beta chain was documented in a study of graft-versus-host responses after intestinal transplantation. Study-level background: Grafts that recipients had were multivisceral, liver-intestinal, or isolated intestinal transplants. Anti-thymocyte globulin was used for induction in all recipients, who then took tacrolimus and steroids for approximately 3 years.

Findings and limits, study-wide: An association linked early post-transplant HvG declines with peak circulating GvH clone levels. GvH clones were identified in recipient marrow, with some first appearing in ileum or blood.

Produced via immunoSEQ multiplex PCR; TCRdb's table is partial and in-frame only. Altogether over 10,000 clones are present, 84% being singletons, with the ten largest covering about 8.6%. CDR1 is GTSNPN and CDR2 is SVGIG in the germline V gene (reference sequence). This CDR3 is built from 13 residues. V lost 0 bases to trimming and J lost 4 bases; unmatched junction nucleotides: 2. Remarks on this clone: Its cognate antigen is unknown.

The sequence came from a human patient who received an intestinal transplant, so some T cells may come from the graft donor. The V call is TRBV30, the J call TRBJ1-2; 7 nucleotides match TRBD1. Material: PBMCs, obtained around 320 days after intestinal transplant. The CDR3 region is CAWSVQGGYGYTF. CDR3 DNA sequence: TGTGCCTGGAGTGTTCAGGGGGGCTATGGCTACACCTTC.